This entry lists 10 T cell receptor beta chains sequenced from one sample in a study of blood T cells in healthy people across ages (dated by TCRdb to about 2015). Library preparation employed 5' RACE. Reads for this sample came from an Illumina HiSeq 2500. A second PCR of about 7 to 12 cycles was run with a J-beta primer mix and a sample-barcoded 5' primer. The public sequencing data were trimmed at Q25 with fastp and processed into clonotypes with MiXCR by TCRdb, which kept only in-frame beta chains. Under each unique CDR3 protein, matching rows form one entry showing the most common genes and DNA. This sample comprises 780,000 or so distinct CDR3 sequences, around 50% of them detected only once. The top ten clones comprise about a quarter of the sample. Material: blood. All receptors come from a man aged 40-50 years in good health.

The chain recombines TRBV28 with TRBJ2-6; D might be TRBD1 (6 bases). Germline V CDR1 and CDR2: MDHEN, SYDVKM. The CDR3 runs to 18 residues. Trimming left V 2 bases short and J 0 bases short, with 14 bases between. CDR3 in DNA: TGTGCCAGCAGTTTAAAGCTCAGGGGCGCCTCTGGGGCCAACGTCCTGACTTTC. Encoded protein: CASSLKLRGASGANVLTF.

This chain uses TRBV28 with TRBJ1-5; D is ambiguous. Deletions cut 9 bases from V and 1 base from J, with 13 bases between. From germline, CDR1 is MDHEN and CDR2 SYDVKM. This CDR3 region has 14 residues. The CDR3 sequence is CASWPFQSNQPQHF. The CDR3 region has the DNA TGTGCCAGTTGGCCGTTTCAAAGCAATCAGCCCCAGCATTTT.

The rearrangement joins TRBV15 to TRBJ2-1; 11 bases are a match to TRBD2. The CDR3 covers 17 residues. V gave up 1 base and J gave up 7 bases; unmatched junction bases: 9. The germline V gene encodes CDR1 LNHNV and CDR2 YYDKDF (reference sequence). CDR3 protein: CATSRALLAGVFNEQFF. The CDR3 DNA follows: TGTGCCACCAGCAGAGCCTTACTAGCGGGAGTTTTTAATGAGCAGTTCTTC.

In this sample, this clonotype turned up a few times. This chain uses TRBV29-1 with TRBJ2-6; D gene ambiguous. V lost 6 bases, J lost 0 bases, and 9 bases lay in between. Germline V CDR1 and CDR2: SQVTM, ANQGSEA. The CDR3 totals 14 residues. CDR3 amino acids: CSVGSFSGANVLTF. DNA of the CDR3: TGCAGCGTAGGTTCGTTCTCTGGGGCCAACGTCCTGACTTTC.

Points on this clonotype: Mismatch with germline at one junction end may stem from a read error. The chain couples TRBV12-3 or TRBV12-4 to TRBJ2-7; possible D gene TRBD1, 5 bases. CDR3 length: 12 residues. The CDR3 reads CTSSPTGYEQYF. CDR3 sequence (DNA): TGTACCAGCAGCCCTACAGGTTACGAGCAGTACTTC.

The chain has TRBV3-1 and TRBJ2-4, with 7 bases aligning to TRBD1. The J segment lost 3 bases and the V segment lost 3 bases, leaving 5 bases of the junction unmatched. Germline loops: CDR1 LGHDT, CDR2 YNNKEL (reference sequence). The CDR3 length is 15 residues. CDR3 nucleotides: TGTGCCAGCAGCCAGGCCGGGACAGTCAAAAACATTCAGTACTTC. It specifies CASSQAGTVKNIQYF.

The chain has TRBV7-2 and TRBJ2-7, with D perhaps TRBD1 (5 bases). The CDR3 extends over 16 amino acids. V shed 6 bases and J shed 4 bases, with 22 bases lying between them. The germline V gene encodes CDR1 SGHTA and CDR2 FQGNSA. The CDR3 reads CASSDGRVWGIYEQYF. CDR3 DNA: TGTGCCAGCAGTGACGGCAGGGTCTGGGGAATTTACGAGCAGTACTTC.

The J gene is TRBJ2-3, the V gene TRBV6-6; TRBD2 matches 7 bases. In germline, CDR1 is MNHNY, CDR2 SVGAGI (reference sequence). This CDR3 has 16 residues. V was clipped by 0 bases and J by 3 bases; unmatched bases: 6. In nucleotides, the CDR3 is TGTGCCAGCAGTTACTCGACCACGGGACTAACAGATACGCAGTATTTT. Protein product: CASSYSTTGLTDTQYF.

This chain connects TRBV29-1 to TRBJ2-6; 7 bases fit TRBD1. The CDR3 is 16 residues long. The junction had 7 bases not matched to a gene; V was cut back by 5 bases and J by 0 bases. Germline assignment: CDR1 SQVTM and CDR2 ANQGSEA. The CDR3 sequence: CSVIDRDDSGANVLTF. The CDR3 DNA follows: TGCAGCGTTATCGACAGGGACGACTCTGGGGCCAACGTCCTGACTTTC. Using reference TRBV29-1 and TRBJ2-6 for the parts outside the CDR3, the full variable domain is SAVISQKPSRDICQRGTSLTIQCQVDSQVTMMFWYRQQPGQSLTLIATANQGSEATYESGFVIDKFPISRPNLTFSTLTVSNMSPEDSSIYLCSVIDRDDSGANVLTFGAGSRLTVL.

This clonotype was detected many times. The gene calls are TRBV27 and TRBJ2-5; 8 bases match TRBD2. From germline, CDR1 is MNHEY and CDR2 SMNVEV (reference sequence). This CDR3 has 15 amino acids. The V gene end was trimmed by 0 bases and the J gene end by 5 bases; junction bases not matched to a gene: 5. The CDR3 spells CASSLSVAGRETQYF. The CDR3 bases are TGTGCCAGCAGTTTATCCGTAGCGGGGAGGGAGACCCAGTACTTC.